Given below is one T cell receptor (beta chain) in context. Its antigen is unidentified. This specimen comes from a study of cytomegalovirus exposure and HLA in healthy donors. Study context: Clustering assigned about 79% of the roughly 430 genotyped donors to the Caucasian-associated ancestry cluster.

The PCR used 60 Vbeta and 13 Jbeta primers. This table comes from immunoSEQ multiplex PCR, and its TCRdb copy is limited to in-frame clones, with some not included. Of 150,000 or so clones listed, approximately 72% are singletons. General study points: TCR beta chain V- and J-gene trimming was linked, in a later analysis, to a missense variant in DCLRE1C.

These donors counted as nominally healthy when sampled, but unrecorded immune exposures were likely. CDR1 LNHDA and CDR2 SQIVND come from the germline V gene (reference sequence). Trimming removed 5 bases at V and 3 bases at J, with 8 bases between. This CDR3 has 12 amino acids. The sequencing input was PBMCs. V usage is TRBV19 and J usage is TRBJ2-7; no firm D call. The receptor was isolated from a human donor in good health. The chain's CDR3 is CASSAGFYEQYF. DNA of the CDR3: TGTGCCAGTAGTGCCGGGTTCTACGAGCAGTACTTC.